Reported below is one T cell receptor beta chain. The data belong to a study of identical twins. The J segment lost 6 bases and the V segment lost 0 bases, leaving 7 bases of the junction unmatched. Germline V gene data show CDR1 as DFQATT and CDR2 as SNEGSKA (reference sequence). The CDR3 has 16 residues. One entry per CDR3 protein results from TCRdb running MiXCR on the 5' RACE reads. The table lists under 800,000 distinct CDR3 sequences, roughly 20% of them singletons. The sample also formed part of further work on T cells expressing NK-cell markers. That study adds: Roughly six donors showed dominant NKG2C+ clonotypes comprising about 1.0-7.0% of their CD8+ T cells.

The source of this sequence is a woman younger than 30 in good health. The V gene is TRBV20-1, the J gene TRBJ2-1; TRBD2 matches 11 bases. Material: PBMCs. The CDR3 reads CSARDYIAGGPNEQFF. CDR3 DNA: TGCAGTGCTAGAGACTATATAGCGGGGGGGCCCAATGAGCAGTTCTTC.